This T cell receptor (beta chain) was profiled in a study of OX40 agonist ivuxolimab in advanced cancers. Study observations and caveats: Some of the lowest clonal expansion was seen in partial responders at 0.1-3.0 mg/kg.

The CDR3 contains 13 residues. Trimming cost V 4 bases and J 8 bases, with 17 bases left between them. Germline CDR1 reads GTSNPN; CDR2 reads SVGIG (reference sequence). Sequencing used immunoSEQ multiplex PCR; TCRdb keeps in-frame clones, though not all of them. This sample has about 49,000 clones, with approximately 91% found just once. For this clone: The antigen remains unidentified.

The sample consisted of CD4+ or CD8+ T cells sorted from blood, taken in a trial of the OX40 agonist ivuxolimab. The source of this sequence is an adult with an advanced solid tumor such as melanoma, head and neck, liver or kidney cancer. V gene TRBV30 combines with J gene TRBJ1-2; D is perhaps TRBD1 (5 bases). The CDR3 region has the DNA TGTGCCTGGAAACCGGGACTTAGCTCGGGCTACACCTTC. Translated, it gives CAWKPGLSSGYTF.